The clone carrying this T cell receptor (beta chain) showed up many times. The antigen remains unidentified. The length of the CDR3 is 17 residues. V shed 7 bases, J shed 7 bases, and the junction held 17 bases outside the gene matches. The germline V gene has CDR1 MGHRA and CDR2 YSYEKL. Researchers built TCR beta libraries using quantitative 5'-RACE with molecular barcodes. TCRdb processed the 5' RACE reads anew with MiXCR; each CDR3 protein has one entry. Of 300,000 to 350,000 distinct CDR3 sequences listed, around a tenth are singletons. The sample belongs to a study of CD8 T cells in ankylosing spondylitis. Findings of the study overall: Reports of some motif variants in reactive arthritis synovial fluid and blood predate this one. Reportedly, matched ankylosing spondylitis synovial fluid was significantly enriched for disease-linked clones. A TCR beta motif of fewer than 10 highly homologous variants seemed to mark ankylosing spondylitis blood.

The sample was blood, either unsorted or a sorted T cell fraction (not recorded which). The chain carries TRBV4-1 and TRBJ2-1; 9 nucleotides align to TRBD2. The receptor comes from a female donor with ankylosing spondylitis or in good health (not recorded which). The DNA for the CDR3 is TGCGCCAGCAAGGGCTTTAGTGTTAGCGGGGGAGAGAATGAGCAGTTCTTC. This gives the protein CASKGFSVSGGENEQFF.